This T cell receptor (beta chain) originates from a study of blood T cell repertoires in COVID-19. Study overall: COVID-19 samples from acute and convalescent phases originated in the United States, Italy and Spain. The analysed material was cDNA or gDNA that came from T cells, B-cell-depleted T cells, or PBMCs.

Original methodology: Estimates of nucleated cell counts were drawn from the amplification of reference gene primers. Some clones are missing from TCRdb's copy, which holds only in-frame ones; the method was immunoSEQ multiplex PCR. From that table come the V and J calls and clone size; the DNA was used to work out D and trimming. The table lists under 80,000 clones, around four fifths of them singletons. The CDR3 has 15 residues. V lost 0 bases to trimming and J lost 8 bases; unmatched junction nucleotides: 4. CDR1 is SGHTA, CDR2 FQGNSA, per germline. This TCR was recovered from a man in his 70s with acute or convalescent COVID-19. This chain joins TRBV7-2 and TRBJ2-1; 10 positions match TRBD2. Sequenced input: peripheral blood. The CDR3 nucleotides are TGTGCCAGCAGCTTAGCAAGCGGGGGGGCCTATGAGCAGTTCTTC. It codes for CASSLASGGAYEQFF.